Listed below are T cell receptor delta chains from one sample, sequenced in a study of gamma-delta chains in newborns, infants, children. TCRdb reprocessed the reads using CATT. The sample lists about 3,000 delta-chain clones, under 11% occurring once. The material sequenced was blood. These receptors originate from a child who was a newborn, infant or young child, either healthy, febrile or measles-vaccinated (not recorded which). Each CDR3 is given with its conserved first and last residue. Fields, in order: V gene, CDR3 protein.

>TRDV2
CACDTVGDTRSWDTRQMFF
>TRDV2
CACDTSGPSWDTRQMFF
>TRDV2
CACDTSLGAKDTRQMFF
>TRDV2
CACDPLTRFWDTRQMFF
>TRDV2
CACDTLGDVARWDTRQMFF
>TRDV2
CACDTLSTGEGAQLFF
>TRDV2
CACDTGDTDKLIF
>TRDV2
CACDERGGGQSSWDTRQMFF
>TRDV2
CACDTWGNTDKLIF
>TRDV2
CACDGVLGVISWDTRQMFF
>TRDV2
CACDTLSTGGYSWDTRQMFF
>TRDV2
CACDTVGRTAQLFF
>TRDV2
CACDTVSTGGSSWDTRQMFF
>TRDV3
CALAVSNTGAHTWDTRQMFF
>TRDV2
CACDPRTLSWDTRQMFF
>TRDV2
CACDNVLGGSWDTRQMFF
>TRDV2
CACDHVLGDTRGSWDTRQMFF
>TRDV2
CACDRTGGPSSWDARQMFF
>TRDV2
CACDTGGSLTAQLFF
>TRDV2
CACDTVSGGTDKLIF
>TRDV3
CAFRNLTDKLIF
>TRDV3
CASTGGYKLIF
>TRDV2
CACDILGVSSWDTRQMFF
>TRDV2
CACDKNTGGYSWDTRQMFF
>TRDV2
CACDILGDRSSWDTRQMFF
>TRDV2
CACDTAGGYGSWDTRQMFF
>TRDV2
CACDLWGTHTDKLIF
>TRDV2
CACDTRYASSCDTRQMFF
>TRDV2
CACDTQADKLIF
>TRDV2
CACDRVGYTDKLIF
>TRDV2
CACDKLGAPRDTRQMFF
>TRDV2
CACDTVLSRSWDTRQMFF
>TRDV2
CACDATGGSWWDTRQMFF
>TRDV1
CALGENFLVLGDIRNPYTDKLIF
>TRDV2
CACDKVLGDPRSSWDTRQMFF
>TRDV3
CACGTGEEFTAQLFF
>TRDV2
CACDAWGIPDKLIF
>TRDV2
CACDKVLGDIWDTRQMFF
>TRDV2
CACDLLGGTAQLFF
>TRDV2
CACDPMGDKALTAQLFF
>TRDV1
CALGESAFLDVLGDPTRDKLIF
>TRDV2
CACDNTGGYGSSWDTRQMFF